Listed below are T cell receptor beta chains from one sample, sequenced in a study of T cell repertoires in cytomegalovirus infection. TCRdb used MiXCR to reprocess the reads, holding one entry per CDR3 protein. The sample has approximately 910,000 distinct CDR3 sequences, 31% seen once; the top ten hold roughly an eighth. No cognate antigen is known for these TCRs. Source: cultured CD8+ T cells from PBMCs, taken from culture after CMV antigen stimulation. These receptors all stem from a human donor in good health (CMV status not recorded). Some clones in this sample may be carry-over from other donors' samples. Each CDR3 is given with its conserved first and last residue. The order of the fields is CDR3 length, V gene, D gene, J gene, clone size, CDR3 protein, CDR3 DNA. A D gene is named only where the DNA matches it firmly. Clone size is given for some rows only: seen once, a few or many times, or a class if the clone is expanded.

13	TRBV10-3	.	TRBJ2-7	.	CAIRPEGRNEQYF	TGTGCCATCAGGCCGGAGGGGCGGAACGAGCAGTACTTC
13	TRBV29-1	.	TRBJ1-5	few	CSAGGGGNQPQHF	TGCAGCGCCGGAGGGGGGGGGAATCAGCCCCAGCATTTT
16	TRBV2	TRBD1	TRBJ2-1	.	CASSGGGDRVYNEQFF	TGTGCCAGCAGTGGTGGGGGGGACAGGGTCTACAATGAGCAGTTCTTC
13	TRBV27	.	TRBJ2-2	.	CASSLHIDGGLIF	TGTGCCAGCAGTCTACACATAGATGGAGGGCTGATTTTT
14	TRBV12-5	.	TRBJ1-1	.	CASGFFRGNTEAFF	TGTGCTAGTGGTTTTTTCAGGGGGAACACTGAAGCTTTCTTT
14	TRBV27	.	TRBJ1-5	.	CASKQEGGNQPQHF	TGTGCCAGCAAACAGGAGGGGGGCAATCAGCCCCAGCATTTT
18	TRBV11-1	.	TRBJ2-1	.	CASSLAIYGLPLYNEQFF	TGTGCCAGCAGCTTAGCGATCTACGGTTTACCCCTTTACAATGAGCAGTTCTTC
15	TRBV27	.	TRBJ1-3	few	CASSLTRGAGNTIYF	TGTGCCAGCAGTTTGACGAGGGGAGCTGGAAACACCATATATTTT
13	TRBV5-4	TRBD1	TRBJ1-4	.	CASGTGTNEKLFF	TGTGCCAGCGGGACAGGGACTAATGAAAAACTGTTTTTT
13	TRBV6-2/TRBV6-3	.	TRBJ1-1	few	CASRPSRNTEAFF	TGTGCCAGCAGGCCCTCAAGAAACACTGAAGCTTTCTTT
18	TRBV4-1	TRBD1	TRBJ1-1	few	CASSQDLSDRGLISEAFF	TGCGCCAGCAGCCAAGATCTTTCGGACAGGGGGCTAATATCTGAAGCTTTCTTT
15	TRBV7-9	.	TRBJ2-1	.	CASSLGRGLRYEQFF	TGTGCTAGCAGCCTCGGGCGGGGGCTAAGGTATGAGCAGTTCTTC
14	TRBV7-9	TRBD1	TRBJ2-1	many	CASSAGQGPNEQFF	TGTGCCAGCAGCGCCGGACAGGGGCCCAACGAGCAGTTCTTC
16	TRBV7-9	TRBD1	TRBJ2-3	.	CASSSGTGYPTDTQYF	TGTGCCAGCAGCTCCGGGACAGGGTACCCCACAGATACGCAGTATTTT
16	TRBV4-1	TRBD2	TRBJ2-1	few	CASSQPSGGPDNEQFF	TGCGCCAGCAGCCAACCTAGCGGGGGGCCGGACAATGAGCAGTTCTTC
11	TRBV5-4	.	TRBJ1-1	few	CASEEGPEAFF	TGTGCCAGCGAGGAGGGCCCTGAAGCTTTCTTT
13	TRBV25-1	.	TRBJ2-5	.	CASSGSPQGTQYF	TGTGCCAGCAGTGGGAGCCCCCAGGGGACCCAGTACTTC
16	TRBV19	TRBD1	TRBJ2-1	few	CASSWRYRGQPNEQFF	TGTGCCAGTAGTTGGCGATACAGGGGGCAACCCAATGAGCAGTTCTTC
14	TRBV27	TRBD1	TRBJ2-7	.	CASNPTGSYDEQYF	TGTGCCAGCAACCCGACAGGGTCTTACGACGAGCAGTACTTC
12	TRBV10-3	.	TRBJ2-3	few	CAISESGDTQYF	TGTGCCATCAGTGAGTCTGGGGATACGCAGTATTTT
16	TRBV7-2	.	TRBJ2-7	many	CASSYEWISPLYEQYF	TGTGCCAGCAGCTATGAATGGATCTCGCCTCTCTACGAGCAGTACTTC
13	TRBV6-2/TRBV6-3	.	TRBJ1-1	many	CASSYFRETEAFF	TGTGCCAGCAGTTACTTCAGGGAGACTGAAGCTTTCTTT
17	TRBV6-8	.	TRBJ2-2	.	CASTELVGGQNTGELFF	TGTGCCAGCACCGAACTAGTGGGGGGGCAAAACACCGGGGAGCTGTTTTTT
13	TRBV12-3/TRBV12-4	.	TRBJ2-7	few	CASTSGWSYEQYF	TGTGCCAGCACCTCGGGTTGGTCCTACGAGCAGTACTTC
13	TRBV19	.	TRBJ2-7	.	CASRASDSYEQYF	TGTGCCAGTAGGGCCAGCGACTCCTACGAGCAGTACTTC
17	TRBV27	.	TRBJ1-4	.	CASSPRGGVPTNEKLFF	TGTGCCAGCAGTCCGCGTGGGGGCGTTCCAACTAATGAAAAACTGTTTTTT
15	TRBV7-9	.	TRBJ1-2	few	CASSLGAGAGYGYTF	TGTGCCAGCAGCTTAGGTGCAGGGGCGGGCTATGGCTACACCTTC
16	TRBV12-3/TRBV12-4	TRBD2	TRBJ2-3	.	CASSGSGGPLLDTQYF	TGTGCCAGCAGTGGTAGCGGGGGCCCTCTGTTAGATACGCAGTATTTT
15	TRBV5-8	.	TRBJ1-5	.	CASSHTGSRLQPQHF	TGTGCCAGCAGTCATACAGGGTCTCGGCTTCAGCCCCAGCATTTT
15	TRBV9	.	TRBJ1-2	.	CASSATGRGLAGYTF	TGTGCCAGCAGTGCCACAGGGAGAGGCCTTGCTGGCTACACCTTC
13	TRBV6-2/TRBV6-3	.	TRBJ1-2	few	CASSAGSIDGYTF	TGTGCCAGCAGTGCCGGGAGTATCGATGGCTACACCTTC
14	TRBV15	.	TRBJ1-1	.	CATSRDALAGEAFF	TGTGCCACCAGCAGAGATGCGCTCGCAGGGGAAGCTTTCTTT
16	TRBV7-6	TRBD1	TRBJ2-1	.	CASSLTGGASNNEQFF	TGTGCCAGCAGCTTAACAGGGGGCGCTTCCAACAATGAGCAGTTCTTC
13	TRBV4-1	.	TRBJ2-2	.	CASSQRGSGELFF	TGTGCCAGCAGCCAACGAGGGTCTGGGGAGCTGTTTTTT
15	TRBV2	TRBD2	TRBJ2-1	.	CASSEWLAGDNEQFF	TGTGCCAGCAGTGAGTGGCTAGCGGGGGACAATGAGCAGTTCTTC
14	TRBV27	TRBD2	TRBJ2-1	few	CASSFSLAGPEQFF	TGTGCCAGCAGTTTCTCATTAGCGGGACCGGAGCAGTTCTTC
15	TRBV27	TRBD1	TRBJ1-5	.	CASSLSIGGSQPQHF	TGTGCCAGCAGTTTATCGATAGGGGGCAGTCAGCCCCAGCATTTT
16	TRBV19	.	TRBJ1-4	.	CASSPTGGAANEKLFF	TGTGCCAGTAGTCCCACTGGAGGGGCGGCTAATGAAAAACTGTTTTTT
15	TRBV6-2/TRBV6-3	.	TRBJ2-1	.	CASSYSGGQYNEQFF	TGTGCCAGCAGTTACTCAGGGGGGCAATACAATGAGCAGTTCTTC
15	TRBV12-3/TRBV12-4	.	TRBJ2-7	once	CASRTGAGGTYEQYF	TGTGCCAGCAGGACAGGTGCCGGGGGGACCTACGAGCAGTACTTC
15	TRBV12-3/TRBV12-4	TRBD1	TRBJ2-1	many	CASSLALTGLNEQFF	TGTGCCAGCAGTTTAGCTTTGACAGGGCTGAATGAGCAGTTCTTC
15	TRBV27	.	TRBJ2-7	.	CASSLQGRFAYEQYF	TGTGCCAGCAGTTTACAGGGACGGTTTGCCTACGAGCAGTACTTC
15	TRBV9	TRBD1	TRBJ2-4	.	CASSAWTGGETIQYF	TGTGCCAGCAGCGCCTGGACAGGGGGTGAGACCATTCAGTACTTC
15	TRBV5-5	.	TRBJ2-1	few	CASSFEAGANYEQFF	TGTGCCAGCAGCTTTGAGGCGGGGGCAAATTATGAGCAGTTCTTC
15	TRBV6-2/TRBV6-3	.	TRBJ2-2	many	CASSYGTGNTGELFF	TGTGCCAGCAGTTACGGGACGGGGAACACCGGGGAGCTGTTTTTT
15	TRBV6-5	.	TRBJ2-3	few	CASSYEGGLKDTQYF	TGTGCCAGCAGTTACGAGGGGGGGCTTAAAGATACGCAGTATTTT
16	TRBV20-1	.	TRBJ1-4	.	CSARGFGIATNEKLFF	TGCAGTGCTAGGGGTTTCGGAATTGCAACTAATGAAAAACTGTTTTTT
14	TRBV7-9	.	TRBJ1-4	many	CASSLAGLGEKLFF	TGTGCCAGCAGCTTAGCAGGGCTTGGTGAAAAACTGTTTTTT
15	TRBV7-2	.	TRBJ2-2	many	CASRDSRANTGELFF	TGTGCCAGCAGAGACAGCCGGGCGAACACCGGGGAGCTGTTTTTT
16	TRBV7-8	TRBD2	TRBJ2-5	few	CASNRASSGGEETQYF	TGTGCCAGCAACCGAGCCTCAAGCGGGGGGGAAGAGACCCAGTACTTC